Listed below are T cell receptor beta chains from one sample, sequenced in a study of T cell repertoires in cytomegalovirus infection. Each CDR3 protein is one row after TCRdb ran MiXCR on the reads. The table has about 490,000 distinct CDR3 sequences, 16% seen once. The sequenced material came from CD8+ T cells from PBMCs. The source is a human donor in good health (CMV status not recorded). Some clones in this sample may be carry-over from other donors' samples. The CDR3 runs from the conserved cysteine through the conserved F or W. Fields, in order: clone size, V gene, D gene, J gene, CDR3 protein, CDR3 DNA. The D gene is left open where the match is weak. Clone size, where shown, is once, few, many, or a class for clones that have expanded.

NA,TRBV4-1,NA,TRBJ2-1,CASRQAIPEGQEKNEQFF,TGCGCCAGCAGACAAGCGATTCCAGAGGGGCAGGAAAAAAATGAGCAGTTCTTC
few,TRBV28,NA,TRBJ2-7,CASSLRVLEQYF,TGTGCCAGCAGTTTAAGGGTCCTGGAGCAGTACTTC
few,TRBV28,NA,TRBJ1-3,CASRGARTGNTIYF,TGTGCCAGCCGAGGGGCTAGGACTGGAAACACCATATATTTT
NA,TRBV4-2,NA,TRBJ2-1,CASSHDVTGDEQFF,TGTGCCAGCAGCCACGACGTAACGGGGGATGAGCAGTTCTTC
NA,TRBV6-1,NA,TRBJ2-5,CASSGAEETQYF,TGTGCCAGCAGTGGGGCCGAAGAGACCCAGTACTTC
few,TRBV27,TRBD1,TRBJ1-5,CASSWGQTNQPQHF,TGTGCCAGCAGCTGGGGACAGACCAATCAGCCCCAGCATTTT
many,TRBV7-8,NA,TRBJ2-5,CASSLGGTGHETQYF,TGTGCCAGCAGCTTAGGAGGGACGGGACACGAGACCCAGTACTTC
few,TRBV5-6,NA,TRBJ1-5,CASSFAGQSNQPQHF,TGTGCCAGCAGCTTTGCGGGACAAAGCAATCAGCCCCAGCATTTT
NA,TRBV9,TRBD1,TRBJ1-4,CASSLRTGSNEKLFF,TGTGCCAGCAGCCTCCGGACAGGGTCTAATGAAAAACTGTTTTTT
few,TRBV4-1,TRBD2,TRBJ2-1,CASSQDLAGIHNEQFF,TGCGCCAGCAGCCAAGACCTAGCGGGGATCCACAATGAGCAGTTCTTC
many,TRBV4-1,TRBD1,TRBJ2-5,CASSQSGQGIPETQYF,TGCGCCAGCAGCCAATCGGGACAGGGGATACCAGAGACCCAGTACTTC
NA,TRBV7-9,NA,TRBJ2-6,CASSLRRGTGGANVLTF,TGTGCCAGCAGCTTAAGGCGGGGGACAGGTGGGGCCAACGTCCTGACTTTC
few,TRBV10-2,NA,TRBJ2-1,CASGDTSGSNNEQFF,TGCGCCAGCGGGGATACTAGTGGGAGCAACAATGAGCAGTTCTTC
NA,TRBV25-1,NA,TRBJ1-1,CASSEFPIDSDTEAFF,TGTGCCAGCAGTGAATTCCCCATCGACTCTGACACTGAAGCTTTCTTT
many,TRBV7-4,NA,TRBJ1-5,CASSLRVSGLEDQPQHF,TGTGCCAGCAGCTTACGGGTCTCGGGACTCGAGGATCAGCCCCAGCATTTT
many,TRBV2,NA,TRBJ2-7,CASSDGRGYEQYF,TGTGCCAGCAGTGATGGCAGGGGCTACGAGCAGTACTTC